A single sample is the source of the 21 T cell receptor beta chains below, sequenced in a study of cytomegalovirus exposure and HLA in healthy donors. It was with 60 Vbeta and 13 Jbeta primers that the PCR ran. Data came from immunoSEQ multiplex PCR; TCRdb stores just in-frame clones and leaves some out. The sample has about 150,000 clones, 80% to 90% seen once. Sequencing input: PBMCs. The receptor set was obtained from a woman between 40 and 55 years old in good health and CMV-seropositive.

The chain joins TRBV5-4 to TRBJ2-5; no clear D gene. The germline CDR1 and CDR2 sequences are SGHNT and YYREEE (reference sequence). The CDR3 is 13 residues long. V was pared by 3 bases and J by 2 bases, with 8 bases between. CDR3 loop: CASSSPGQETQYF. DNA for the CDR3: TGTGCCAGCAGCTCACCAGGTCAAGAGACCCAGTACTTC.

The sample holds a few counts of this clone. The chain couples TRBV27 to TRBJ1-3, with no clear D. Per the germline V gene, CDR1 is MNHEY and CDR2 is SMNVEV (reference sequence). V gave up 5 bases and J gave up 4 bases, with 15 bases separating them. The CDR3 consists of 15 residues. The CDR3 nucleotides read TGTGCCAGCAGTCGTACCCCGGGTAGGGGAAACACCATATATTTT. It encodes CASSRTPGRGNTIYF.

The DNA of the CDR3 is TGTGCCAGCAGTGCAGACAGGCTAACCGGGGAGCTGTTTTTT. As protein: CASSADRLTGELFF. The rearrangement uses TRBV7-9 and TRBJ2-2; maybe TRBD1 (6 bases). The V and J ends lost 6 bases and 5 bases respectively, with 13 bases between them. This CDR3 region has 14 residues. Germline CDR1 is SEHNR and CDR2 is FQNEAQ (reference sequence).

The V gene is TRBV20-1, the J gene TRBJ1-1; the D is unclear. From germline, CDR1 is DFQATT and CDR2 SNEGSKA (reference sequence). The CDR3 totals 11 residues. The V gene lost 7 bases and the J gene lost 4 bases, with 10 bases spanning the gap. In DNA, the CDR3 is TGCAGTGTGGGAGGAATCACTGAAGCTTTCTTT. Translation gives CSVGGITEAFF.

V is TRBV28 and J is TRBJ1-6; possible D gene TRBD1, 5 bases. Trimming took 2 bases from V and 8 from J, leaving 16 bases between them. The CDR3 sequence is 16 residues long. CDR1 is MDHEN and CDR2 is SYDVKM in the germline V gene. The CDR3 loop reads CASSLVMQGNDSPLHF. The CDR3 coding sequence is TGTGCCAGCAGTTTAGTTATGCAGGGCAACGATTCACCCCTCCACTTT.

The genes are TRBV13 and TRBJ1-4, with TRBD1 matching over 9 bases. CDR3 length: 13 residues. J lost 8 bases, V lost 6 bases, and 4 bases had no gene match. Germline V gene data show CDR1 as PRHDT and CDR2 as FYEKMQ (reference sequence). CDR3: CASSRQGGEKLFF. The CDR3, as DNA: TGTGCCAGCAGTCGACAGGGGGGGGAAAAACTGTTTTTT.

This sequence joins TRBV28 and TRBJ1-5, with D possibly TRBD1 on 6 matching bases. CDR1 is MDHEN, CDR2 SYDVKM, per germline. V shed 10 bases and J shed 2 bases, with 12 bases lying between them. There are 13 residues in the CDR3. CDR3 amino acids: CATQGQGNQPQHF. The CDR3 nucleotides read TGTGCCACACAGGGTCAGGGCAATCAGCCCCAGCATTTT.

The chain couples TRBV28 to TRBJ2-7, with TRBD2 matching over 7 bases. This CDR3 is 13 amino acids long. V dropped 6 bases and J dropped 7; count of bases not matched to a gene: 9. The germline V gene encodes CDR1 MDHEN and CDR2 SYDVKM. The CDR3 region has the DNA TGTGCCAGCAGGGTGGGAGGGCCAGATGAGCAGTACTTC. Translation gives CASRVGGPDEQYF. Filled out from reference TRBV28 and TRBJ2-7, the complete variable domain reads DVKVTQSSRYLVKRTGEKVFLECVQDMDHENMFWYRQDPGLGLRLIYFSYDVKMKEKGDIPEGYSVSREKKERFSLILESASTNQTSMYLCASRVGGPDEQYFGPGTRLTVT.

The CDR3: CASSLRASGEPNEQFF. CDR3 nucleotides: TGTGCCAGCAGCTTACGAGCTAGCGGGGAACCCAATGAGCAGTTCTTC. The gene calls are TRBV7-9 and TRBJ2-1, with 9 bases that match TRBD2. Germline CDR1 SEHNR, CDR2 FQNEAQ (reference sequence). Unmatched junction bases numbered 8, after V lost 2 bases and J lost 6 bases. The CDR3 is 16 residues long.

The gene calls are TRBV10-2 and TRBJ1-2, with TRBD1 identical over 9 bases. The CDR3 is 14 amino acids. V dropped 7 bases and J dropped 4; count of bases not matched to a gene: 7. The germline V gene encodes CDR1 WSHSY and CDR2 SAAADI. CDR3 sequence (DNA): TGCGCCAGCACTATAACAGGGGGCGGCTATGGCTACACCTTC. It yields the protein CASTITGGGYGYTF.

This chain connects TRBV11-3 to TRBJ2-1, with 12 bases lining up with TRBD2. Germline V gives CDR1 SGHNT, CDR2 YENEEA. Unmatched junction bases numbered 3, after V lost 5 bases and J lost 7 bases. The length of the CDR3 is 14 residues. The CDR3 sequence is CASSTGLAGNEQFF. CDR3 DNA: TGTGCCAGCAGCACCGGACTAGCGGGGAATGAGCAGTTCTTC. The full variable domain, its missing parts supplied by reference TRBV11-3 and TRBJ2-1, is EAGVVQSPRYKIIEKKQPVAFWCNPISGHNTLYWYLQNLGQGPELLIRYENEEAVDDSQLPKDRFSAERLKGVDSTLKIQPAELGDSAVYLCASSTGLAGNEQFFGPGTRLTVL.

In this sample, this clone turned up a few times. V gene TRBV7-9 combines with J gene TRBJ1-6; D unresolved. Trimming stripped 7 bases from V and 8 bases from J, with 9 bases between. The CDR3 runs to 12 residues. Germline V gene sequence: CDR1 SEHNR, CDR2 FQNEAQ (reference sequence). The CDR3 nucleotides are TGTGCCAGCACCCGGGGAGATTCACCCCTCCACTTT. Protein: CASTRGDSPLHF.

The chain employs TRBV19 and TRBJ1-5; D not certain. The CDR3 consists of 12 residues. Between the trimmed V and J ends, which lost 7 bases and 5 bases, there was a span of 9 bases. Germline V gene sequence: CDR1 LNHDA, CDR2 SQIVND (reference sequence). CDR3 region: CASNRLDQPQHF. CDR3 DNA sequence: TGTGCCAGTAACCGCCTAGATCAGCCCCAGCATTTT.

This clone appeared a few times. The rearrangement joins TRBV10-1 to TRBJ2-7; TRBD2 aligns across 8 bases. This CDR3 has 13 amino acids. Germline CDR1 reads WNHNN; CDR2 reads SYGVQD (reference sequence). Germline trimming cut 5 bases from V and 9 bases from J; bases unmatched to any gene: 9. In nucleotides, the CDR3 is TGCGCCAGCAGTCTCGAGCGGGAGAGGGTGCAGTACTTC. This codes for CASSLERERVQYF.

The sample holds one count of this clone. V gene TRBV5-4 combines with J gene TRBJ2-5; maybe TRBD2 (6 bases). The length of the CDR3 is 15 residues. The V and J ends lost 0 bases and 2 bases respectively, with 11 bases between them. Looked up from germline, CDR1 is SGHNT and CDR2 is YYREEE (reference sequence). In DNA form, the CDR3 reads TGTGCCAGCAGCTTGGGCGGAGGGATGCAAGAGACCCAGTACTTC. It translates to CASSLGGGMQETQYF.

The rearrangement joins TRBV28 to TRBJ2-5; TRBD1 might be the D (6 bases). V was clipped by 3 bases and J by 5 bases, with 19 bases between them. Germline CDR1 is MDHEN and CDR2 is SYDVKM. CDR3 size: 16 residues. The CDR3 DNA reads TGTGCCAGCAGTTTCGGGGTAGGGGCAGGGGTGGAGACCCAGTACTTC. Translating gives CASSFGVGAGVETQYF.

The table lists this clone with a count of one. The V gene is TRBV4-1, the J gene TRBJ2-7, with D possibly matching TRBD1 (5 bases). Germline-derived CDR1 and CDR2 are MGHRA and YSYEKL. This CDR3 comprises 16 residues. Trimming left V 0 bases short and J 9 bases short, with 21 bases between. The CDR3 coding sequence is TGCGCCAGCAGCCAAGAGGGGTCCGGGCGGAACAGGCGGCAGTACTTC. This translates into CASSQEGSGRNRRQYF.

The V call is TRBV30, the J call TRBJ1-2; D gene uncertain. Germline V gene data show CDR1 as GTSNPN and CDR2 as SVGIG (reference sequence). The V end lost 8 bases, the J end lost 5 bases, and 3 bases lay between the germline ends. The CDR3 has 8 residues. CDR3 loop: CALYGYTF. The CDR3 nucleotides are TGTGCCCTTTATGGCTACACCTTC.

V gene TRBV4-2 combines with J gene TRBJ2-7; 10 nucleotides match TRBD2. CDR3 size: 17 residues. J lost 5 bases, V lost 1 base, and 11 bases had no gene match. Germline V gene data show CDR1 as LGHNA and CDR2 as YNFKEQ. CDR3 loop: CASSQVRGLAGVNEQYF. The CDR3 DNA reads TGTGCCAGCAGCCAAGTCCGAGGGCTAGCGGGAGTCAACGAGCAGTACTTC.

This clone was recorded a few times. V gene TRBV4-2 combines with J gene TRBJ1-1; 11 positions agree with TRBD1. This CDR3 comprises 16 residues. Trimming at V came to 0 bases and at J to 7 bases, leaving 7 bases not matched to a gene. CDR1 is LGHNA and CDR2 is YNFKEQ in the germline V gene. CDR3 loop: CASSQEGIGTGGEAFF. In nucleotides, the CDR3 is TGTGCCAGCAGCCAAGAAGGGATAGGGACAGGGGGTGAAGCTTTCTTT.

The V and J genes are TRBV7-8 and TRBJ2-3, with 13 bases lining up with TRBD2. CDR1 is SGHVS and CDR2 is FQNEAQ in the germline V gene. CDR3 size: 18 residues. Losses at the gene ends were 5 bases for V and 0 bases for J; bases not matched to a gene: 8. CDR3 sequence: CASSLWTSGGHSTDTQYF. In nucleotides, the CDR3 is TGTGCCAGCAGCCTCTGGACTAGCGGGGGCCACAGCACAGATACGCAGTATTTT. The entire variable domain, with the rest obtained from reference TRBV7-8 and TRBJ2-3, is as follows: GAGVSQSPRYKVAKRGQDVALRCDPISGHVSLFWYQQALGQGPEFLTYFQNEAQLDKSGLPSDRFFAERPEGSVSTLKIQRTQQEDSAVYLCASSLWTSGGHSTDTQYFGPGTRLTVL.